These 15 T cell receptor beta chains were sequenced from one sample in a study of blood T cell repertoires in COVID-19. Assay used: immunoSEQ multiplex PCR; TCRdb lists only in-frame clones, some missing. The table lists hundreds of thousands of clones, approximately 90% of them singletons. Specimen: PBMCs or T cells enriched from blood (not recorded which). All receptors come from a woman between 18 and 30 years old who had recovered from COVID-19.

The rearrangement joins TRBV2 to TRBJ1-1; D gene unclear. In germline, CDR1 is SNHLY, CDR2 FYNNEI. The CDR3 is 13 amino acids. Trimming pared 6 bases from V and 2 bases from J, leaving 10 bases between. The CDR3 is CASSRDYNTEAFF. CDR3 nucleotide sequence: TGTGCCAGCAGCCGGGATTATAACACTGAAGCTTTCTTT.

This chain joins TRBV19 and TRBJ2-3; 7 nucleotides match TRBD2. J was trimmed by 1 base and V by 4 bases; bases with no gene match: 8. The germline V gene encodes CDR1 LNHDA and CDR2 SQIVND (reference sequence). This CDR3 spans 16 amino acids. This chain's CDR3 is CASSRRSGDRTDTQYF. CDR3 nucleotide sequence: TGTGCCAGTAGTAGAAGGAGCGGGGACCGCACAGATACGCAGTATTTT. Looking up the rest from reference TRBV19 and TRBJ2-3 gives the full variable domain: DGGITQSPKYLFRKEGQNVTLSCEQNLNHDAMYWYRQDPGQGLRLIYYSQIVNDFQKGDIAEGYSVSREKKESFPLTVTSAQKNPTAFYLCASSRRSGDRTDTQYFGPGTRLTVL.

CDR3 DNA: TGTGCCAGCAGCTTGGCCGGGGGGATTTCCTACGAGCAGTACTTC. This gives the protein CASSLAGGISYEQYF. The J gene is TRBJ2-7, the V gene TRBV5-4; 7 bases fit TRBD2. V was clipped by 0 bases and J by 1 base; unmatched bases: 4. This CDR3 region has 15 residues. The germline CDR1 and CDR2 sequences are SGHNT and YYREEE (reference sequence).

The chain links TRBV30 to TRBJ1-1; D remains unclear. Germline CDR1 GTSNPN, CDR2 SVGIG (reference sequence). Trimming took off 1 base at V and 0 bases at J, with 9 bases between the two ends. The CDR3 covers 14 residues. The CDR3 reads CAWSDLRLNTEAFF. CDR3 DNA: TGTGCCTGGAGTGACCTCAGGTTGAACACTGAAGCTTTCTTT.

CDR3: CASSGTGSYGYTF. Here the CDR3 DNA reads TGTGCCAGCAGCGGGACAGGGTCCTATGGCTACACCTTC. This chain joins TRBV6-2 or TRBV6-3 and TRBJ1-2, with 9 bases matching TRBD1. The CDR3 sequence is 13 residues long. The germline V gene has CDR1 MNHEY and CDR2 SVGEGT. Germline trimming cut 6 bases from V and 4 bases from J; bases unmatched to any gene: 3.

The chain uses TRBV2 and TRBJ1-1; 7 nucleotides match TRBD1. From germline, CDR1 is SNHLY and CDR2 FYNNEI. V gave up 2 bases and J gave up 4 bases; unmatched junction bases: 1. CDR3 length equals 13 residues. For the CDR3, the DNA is TGTGCCAGCAGTGAACAGGGGGGCACTGAAGCTTTCTTT. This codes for CASSEQGGTEAFF.

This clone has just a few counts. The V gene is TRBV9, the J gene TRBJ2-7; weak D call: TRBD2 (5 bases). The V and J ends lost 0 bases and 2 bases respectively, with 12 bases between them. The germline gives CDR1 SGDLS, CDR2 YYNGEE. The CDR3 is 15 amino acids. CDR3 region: CASSVGSGSTYEQYF. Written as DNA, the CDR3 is TGTGCCAGCAGCGTAGGGTCGGGGTCAACCTACGAGCAGTACTTC.

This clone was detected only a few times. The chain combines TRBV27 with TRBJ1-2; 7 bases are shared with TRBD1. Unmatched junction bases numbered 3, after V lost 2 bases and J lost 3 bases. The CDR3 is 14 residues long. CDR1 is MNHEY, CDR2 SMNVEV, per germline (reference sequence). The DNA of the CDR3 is TGTGCCAGCAGTTTAACAGGGGTAGACTATGGCTACACCTTC. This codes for CASSLTGVDYGYTF.

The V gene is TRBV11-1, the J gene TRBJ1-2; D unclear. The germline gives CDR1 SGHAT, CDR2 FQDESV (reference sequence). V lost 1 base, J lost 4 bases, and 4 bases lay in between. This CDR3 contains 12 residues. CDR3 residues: CASSLGSYGYTF. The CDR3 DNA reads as TGTGCCAGCAGCTTAGGCAGCTATGGCTACACCTTC.

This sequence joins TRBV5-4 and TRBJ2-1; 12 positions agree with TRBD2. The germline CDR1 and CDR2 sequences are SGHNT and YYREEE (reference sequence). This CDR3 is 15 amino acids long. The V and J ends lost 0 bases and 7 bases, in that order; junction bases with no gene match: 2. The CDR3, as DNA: TGTGCCAGCAGCTTGGGACTAGCGGGGGATAATGAGCAGTTCTTC. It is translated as CASSLGLAGDNEQFF.

The CDR3 sequence is CSVEGFHNEQFF. The CDR3 nucleotides read TGCAGCGTTGAGGGCTTCCACAATGAGCAGTTCTTC. The chain has TRBV29-1 and TRBJ2-1, with D uncertain. CDR1 and CDR2 (germline): SQVTM, ANQGSEA. V was pared by 3 bases and J by 5 bases, with 8 bases between. The length of the CDR3 is 12 residues.

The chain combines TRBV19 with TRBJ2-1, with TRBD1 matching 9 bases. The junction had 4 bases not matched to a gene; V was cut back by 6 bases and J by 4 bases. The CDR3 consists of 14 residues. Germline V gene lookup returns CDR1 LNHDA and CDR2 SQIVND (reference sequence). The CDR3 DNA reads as TGTGCCAGTAGGCGGGACAGGGTTTACAATGAGCAGTTCTTC. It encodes CASRRDRVYNEQFF.

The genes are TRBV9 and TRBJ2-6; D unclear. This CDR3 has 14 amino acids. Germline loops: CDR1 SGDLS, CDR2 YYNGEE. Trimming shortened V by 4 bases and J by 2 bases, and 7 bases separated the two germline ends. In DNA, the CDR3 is TGTGCCAGCAGCATCTTAGCTGGGGCCAACGTCCTGACTTTC. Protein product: CASSILAGANVLTF.

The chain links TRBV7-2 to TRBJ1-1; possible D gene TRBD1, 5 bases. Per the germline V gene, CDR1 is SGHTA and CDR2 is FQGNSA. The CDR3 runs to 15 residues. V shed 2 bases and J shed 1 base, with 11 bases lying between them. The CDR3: CASSLRTGSNTEAFF. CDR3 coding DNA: TGTGCCAGCAGCTTAAGAACAGGATCGAACACTGAAGCTTTCTTT.

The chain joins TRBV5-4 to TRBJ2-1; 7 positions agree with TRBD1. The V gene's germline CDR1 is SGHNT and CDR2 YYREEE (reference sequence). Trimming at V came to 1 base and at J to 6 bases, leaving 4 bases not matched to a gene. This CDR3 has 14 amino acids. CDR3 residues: CASSLYRDSNEQFF. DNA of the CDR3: TGTGCCAGCAGCTTGTACCGGGACAGCAATGAGCAGTTCTTC.